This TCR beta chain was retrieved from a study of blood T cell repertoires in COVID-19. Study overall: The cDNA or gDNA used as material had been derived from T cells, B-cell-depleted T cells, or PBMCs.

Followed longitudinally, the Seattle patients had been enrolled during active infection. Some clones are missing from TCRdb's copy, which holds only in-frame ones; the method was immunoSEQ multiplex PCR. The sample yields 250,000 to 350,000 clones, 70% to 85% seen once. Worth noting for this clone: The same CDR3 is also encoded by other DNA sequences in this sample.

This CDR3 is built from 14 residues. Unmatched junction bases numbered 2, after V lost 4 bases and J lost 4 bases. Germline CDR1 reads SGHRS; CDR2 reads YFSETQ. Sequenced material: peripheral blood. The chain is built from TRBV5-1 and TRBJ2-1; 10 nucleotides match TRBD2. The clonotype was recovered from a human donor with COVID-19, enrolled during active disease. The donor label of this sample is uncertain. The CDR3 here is CASSPGLAYNEQFF. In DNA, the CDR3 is TGCGCCAGCAGCCCGGGACTAGCGTACAATGAGCAGTTCTTC. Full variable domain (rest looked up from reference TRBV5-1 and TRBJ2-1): KAGVTQTPRYLIKTRGQQVTLSCSPISGHRSVSWYQQTPGQGLQFLFEYFSETQRNKGNFPGRFSGRQFSNSRSEMNVSTLELGDSALYLCASSPGLAYNEQFFGPGTRLTVL.